This TCR beta chain was found in a study of tumour-infiltrating T cells in Burkitt lymphoma. About the research overall: Patients covered every epidemiological subtype of Burkitt lymphoma. Overall and progression-free survival were predicted by productive clonality. General observations from the study: Many Burkitt lymphoma patients shared several public clonotypes.

The repertoire was sequenced with immunoSEQ multiplex PCR; TCRdb's copy has only in-frame clones and lacks some. Of fewer than 2,500 clones listed, about 16% were seen once; the top ten hold 9%. About this clone: The antigen remains undetermined.

Material: tumor tissue from a relapse. This TCR derives from a human donor with relapsed Burkitt lymphoma.

The DNA of the CDR3 is TGTGCCAGCAGCCAAGCCAGCGGGGGGGCCGGCACAGATACGCAGTATTTT. Its translation: CASSQASGGAGTDTQYF. This chain connects TRBV4-2 to TRBJ2-3; TRBD2 aligns across 10 bases. CDR3 size: 17 residues. Per the germline V gene, CDR1 is LGHNA and CDR2 is YNFKEQ. The V segment lost 1 base and the J segment 1 base; nucleotides outside the gene matches: 5.